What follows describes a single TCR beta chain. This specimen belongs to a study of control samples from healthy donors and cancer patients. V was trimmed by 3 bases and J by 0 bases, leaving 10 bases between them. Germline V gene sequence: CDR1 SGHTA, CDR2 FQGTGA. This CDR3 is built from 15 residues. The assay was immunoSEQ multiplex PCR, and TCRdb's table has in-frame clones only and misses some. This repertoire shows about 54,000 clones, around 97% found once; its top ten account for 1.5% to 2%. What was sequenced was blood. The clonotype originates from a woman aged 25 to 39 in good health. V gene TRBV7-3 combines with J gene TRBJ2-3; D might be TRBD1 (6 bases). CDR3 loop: CASSFDRTSTDTQYF. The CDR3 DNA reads TGTGCCAGCAGCTTTGACAGGACTAGCACAGATACGCAGTATTTT.